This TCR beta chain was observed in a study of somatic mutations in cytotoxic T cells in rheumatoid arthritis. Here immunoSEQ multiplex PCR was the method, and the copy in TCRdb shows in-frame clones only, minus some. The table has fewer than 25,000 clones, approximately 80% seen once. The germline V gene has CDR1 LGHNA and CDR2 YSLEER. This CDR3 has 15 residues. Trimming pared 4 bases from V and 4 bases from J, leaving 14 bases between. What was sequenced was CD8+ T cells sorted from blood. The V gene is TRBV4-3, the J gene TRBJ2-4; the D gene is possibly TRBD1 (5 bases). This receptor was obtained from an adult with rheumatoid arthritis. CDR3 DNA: TGCGCCAGCAGCCTAACAGGAGACGCTAAAAACATTCAGTACTTC. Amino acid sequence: CASSLTGDAKNIQYF.